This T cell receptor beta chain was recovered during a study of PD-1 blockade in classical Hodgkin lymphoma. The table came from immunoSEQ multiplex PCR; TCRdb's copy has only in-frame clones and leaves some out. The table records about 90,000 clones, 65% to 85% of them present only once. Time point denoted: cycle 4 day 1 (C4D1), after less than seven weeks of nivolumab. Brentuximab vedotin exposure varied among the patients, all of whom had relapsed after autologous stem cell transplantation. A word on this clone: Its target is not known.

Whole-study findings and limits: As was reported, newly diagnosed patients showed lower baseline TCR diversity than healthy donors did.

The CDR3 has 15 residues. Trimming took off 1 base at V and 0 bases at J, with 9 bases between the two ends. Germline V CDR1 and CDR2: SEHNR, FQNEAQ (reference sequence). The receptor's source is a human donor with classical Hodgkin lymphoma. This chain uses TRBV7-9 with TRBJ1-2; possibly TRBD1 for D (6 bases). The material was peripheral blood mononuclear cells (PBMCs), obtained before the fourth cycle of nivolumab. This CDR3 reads CASSLEQGPNYGYTF. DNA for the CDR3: TGTGCCAGCAGCTTAGAGCAGGGGCCTAACTATGGCTACACCTTC.